A selection of T cell receptor beta chains follows, all from one sample in a study of shared clonotypes between healthy human individuals. Produced via immunoSEQ multiplex PCR; TCRdb's table is partial and in-frame only. The table has around 2,000,000 clones, around 96% seen once; the top ten hold approximately 1.2%. Sequencing was done on a sample of naive CD8+ T cells sorted from blood. These receptors originate from a man between 18 and 29 years old in good health. The CDR3 runs from the conserved cysteine through the conserved F or W. The order of the fields is clone size, D gene, J gene, V gene, CDR3 DNA, CDR3 protein. The D gene is left open where the match is weak. Size is omitted from some rows. Given values are once, few, many or a class for expanded clones.

>-|TRBD2|TRBJ2-7|TRBV7-8
TGTGCCAGCAGCTTAGGGACGGGAGGGTCCGAGCAGTACTTC
CASSLGTGGSEQYF
>-|-|TRBJ2-1|TRBV27
TGTGCCAGCAGTCCCGGGGATGAGCAGTTCTTC
CASSPGDEQFF
>-|-|TRBJ2-1|TRBV11-2
TGTGCCAGCAGTCATGGTACTGAGCAGTTCTTC
CASSHGTEQFF
>-|-|TRBJ2-1|TRBV9
TGTGCCAGCAGCGCCAGTAGGGGGGCGTCCTACAATGAGCAGTTCTTC
CASSASRGASYNEQFF
>-|TRBD2|TRBJ2-2|TRBV7-6
TGTGCCAGCAGCGACCTGACTAGCGGGGGGGAGCTGTTTTTT
CASSDLTSGGELFF
>-|-|TRBJ1-2|TRBV6-5
TGTGCCAGCACTGGCGGCGCTAACTATGGCTACACCTTC
CASTGGANYGYTF
>-|TRBD2|TRBJ2-5|TRBV4-3
TGCGCCAGCAGCCAAGGGACTAGCGGAGTGGAGACCCAGTACTTC
CASSQGTSGVETQYF
>-|-|TRBJ2-7|TRBV6-1
TGTGCCAGCACCGCGGTCTCTTTAGAGCAGTACTTC
CASTAVSLEQYF
>-|-|TRBJ2-3|TRBV10-3
TGTGCCATCAGTGAATCGAGCGGGCACACCTCAGATACGCAGTATTTT
CAISESSGHTSDTQYF
>-|TRBD2|TRBJ2-1|TRBV4-2
TGTGCCAGCAGCCAAGAGGCGGGGGGGCTTGATGAGCAGTTCTTC
CASSQEAGGLDEQFF
>-|-|TRBJ2-2|TRBV11-3
TGTGCCAGCAGCCCTTCCCGCGGGCCTACCGGGGAGCTGTTTTTT
CASSPSRGPTGELFF
>-|TRBD2|TRBJ2-1|TRBV28
TGTGCCAGCAGTTTCAATGTTCTAGCGGGAGACAATGAGCAGTTCTTC
CASSFNVLAGDNEQFF
>-|-|TRBJ2-7|TRBV27
TGTGCCAGCAACCAAGGCCCTGGAACAGCCCCTGAGCAGTACTTC
CASNQGPGTAPEQYF
>-|-|TRBJ1-1|TRBV11-2
TGTGCCAGCAGCGGCTACCGAAGGGAAGCTTTCTTT
CASSGYRREAFF
>-|TRBD2|TRBJ2-7|TRBV29-1
TGCAGCGTTGAGGGACTAGCGGGCCGAAGCGCCTACGAGCAGTACTTC
CSVEGLAGRSAYEQYF
>-|-|TRBJ2-7|TRBV6-1
TGTGCCAGCAGTGAAGCTGGAGTCTACGAGCAGTACTTC
CASSEAGVYEQYF
>-|-|TRBJ2-5|TRBV28
TGTGCCAGCAGTTTCCCCGACAGGTATGGGATCGGGGCCCAAGAGACCCAGTACTTC
CASSFPDRYGIGAQETQYF
>-|-|TRBJ1-1|TRBV5-4
TGTGCCAGCACCACTCGGGGGGGCACTGAAGCTTTCTTT
CASTTRGGTEAFF
>-|-|TRBJ1-5|TRBV13
TGTGCCAGCAGCTTAGGTCGGCTCAATCAGCCCCAGCATTTT
CASSLGRLNQPQHF
>-|-|TRBJ2-1|TRBV28
TGTGCCAGCAGCCCGATATACAATGAGCAGTTCTTC
CASSPIYNEQFF
>-|TRBD1|TRBJ2-1|TRBV5-1
TGCGCCAGCAGCTTGATCAATTGGGGACAGGGGTACGGTGAGCAGTTCTTC
CASSLINWGQGYGEQFF
>-|-|TRBJ2-2|TRBV29-1
TGCAGCGTCGCCACCCTGGCTATCGGGGAGCTGTTTTTT
CSVATLAIGELFF
>-|-|TRBJ2-7|TRBV27
TGTGCCAGCAGTTTTCGTGAGGAGCAGTACTTC
CASSFREEQYF
>-|-|TRBJ2-7|TRBV5-5
TGTGCCAGCAGCTTGGGATTCGACCGGGACGTTTTTCTGGAGCAGTACTTC
CASSLGFDRDVFLEQYF
>-|-|TRBJ1-2|TRBV4-3
TGCGCCAGCAGCCAAGATAGGGCCACGGTGGACTATGGCTACACCTTC
CASSQDRATVDYGYTF
>-|TRBD2|TRBJ2-4|TRBV7-8
TGTGCCAGCAGCTCGGGCACTAGCGGGGGAGCCAAAAACATTCAGTACTTC
CASSSGTSGGAKNIQYF
>-|TRBD1|TRBJ2-7|TRBV11-2
TGTGCCAGCAGCAACCGGGACAGCCCCTACGAGCAGTACTTC
CASSNRDSPYEQYF
>-|-|TRBJ1-5|TRBV27
TGTGCCAGCAGTTCCCGCACGGTCCCGGGTCAGCCCCAGCATTTT
CASSSRTVPGQPQHF
>-|-|TRBJ2-2|TRBV14
TGTGCCAGCAGCCAAGTGGAACGGACCGGGGAGCTGTTTTTT
CASSQVERTGELFF
>many|-|TRBJ1-1|TRBV28
TGTGCCAGCAGTTTTGCTAGGACTGAAGCTTTCTTT
CASSFARTEAFF
>-|-|TRBJ2-2|TRBV9
TGTGCCAGCAGCCCATTCACAGGGTCCACCGGGGAGCTGTTTTTT
CASSPFTGSTGELFF
>once|-|TRBJ2-7|TRBV5-1
TGCGCCAGCAGCTTGATTGCAGGGGTGAACTACGAGCAGTACTTC
CASSLIAGVNYEQYF
>-|TRBD2|TRBJ2-7|TRBV4-3
TGCGCCAGCAGCCAAGAGGGGCCGGGACTAGCGGGAAGCTACGAGCAGTACTTC
CASSQEGPGLAGSYEQYF
>once|-|TRBJ1-1|TRBV11-3
TGTGCCAGCAGCCTAGGGGTAGGCACTGAAGCTTTCTTT
CASSLGVGTEAFF
>-|-|TRBJ2-7|TRBV21-1
TGTGCCAGCATACCGGGGGTGAATGAGCAGTACTTC
CASIPGVNEQYF
>-|-|TRBJ2-5|TRBV6-5
TGTGCCAGCAGACCCGGCGGAAGGGAGACCCAGTACTTC
CASRPGGRETQYF
>-|-|TRBJ2-3|TRBV14
TGTGCCAGCAGTCCCTTTGGAGATACGCAGTATTTT
CASSPFGDTQYF
>-|-|TRBJ2-1|TRBV30
TGTGCCTCCACGGGACGGCTCTACAATGAGCAGTTCTTC
CASTGRLYNEQFF
>-|-|TRBJ2-5|TRBV5-5
TGTGCCAGCAGCTTGGAGGGCAGGGCCGTCCAAGAGACCCAGTACTTC
CASSLEGRAVQETQYF